This TCR beta chain was documented in a study of long-term antiretroviral therapy in people with HIV (dated 2022 in TCRdb). In terms of the full investigation: The earliest samples were collected roughly a decade before the 2015 WHO recommendation for immediate ART, at a time when ART was usually postponed until CD4 counts fell. A retrospective serial study tested whether ART initiation and durable HIV suppression were associated with changes in peripheral blood TRB repertoire composition and diversity. The cohort contributed over 150 cryopreserved PBMC samples from 30 adults with confirmed HIV infection, collected serially over a mean of about 6 years (range 1-12). Of the approximately 32 participants with HIV, more than 10 were female. No cross-contamination during QIAcube processing turned up in test extractions that ran a monoclonal T-cell line alongside 33 polyclonal samples. General conclusions and limits of the study: Compared with controls, HIV repertoires had narrower CDR3 length ranges, and the network structure pointed to an antigen-experienced repertoire that shifted only slightly toward naive after ART. At every time point, the repertoire was dominated by expanded TRB clones first identified before ART initiation, although this dominance fluctuated and, in many PLHIV, declined after ART. A significant increase in TRB diversity was found to be associated with ART initiation, although TRB diversity was observed to remain significantly below that of transplant donor controls even after long-term ART. The samples were dated from the mid-2000s to the late 2010s, and the ART regimens that were used may be less effective than current ART regimens. Unsorted PBMC were profiled instead of sorted CD4+ and CD8+ T cells because pre-ART samples had limited cell numbers. Limited PBMC availability meant only the TCR beta chain was sequenced, without alpha chain pairing. No data were available on ART adherence, viral resistance or therapy changes, limiting inferences about post-ART repertoire changes.

Inclusion was restricted to participants for whom at least one PBMC sample before ART initiation and at least two post-ART samples were available. All participants with HIV were treated in the United States of America. Before DNA extraction, cryopreserved samples of about 0.9-10 million PBMC were thawed and then washed. At the time of the earliest PBMC sample, participants with HIV were aged between roughly 23 and 60 years. PBMC samples from each participant spanned 1-4 timepoints before ART initiation and 2-8 timepoints after ART initiation, with a median of 7 samples. For every participant, serial HIV viral load, CD4+ T-cell count, ART history and demographic data were obtained. A Qiagen kit on a QIAcube was used to extract genomic DNA from unsorted PBMC, with samples processed in batches of 12. From its cysteine to its phenylalanine, the CDR3 spans 14 amino acids. The entry retains the CDR3 DNA only, 42 bases that are in frame from base 1. Deletion took 3 bases off V and 5 bases off J, with a span of 11 bases between the germline ends. CDR1 and CDR2 were assigned from the germline V gene as LGHNT and FRNRAP.

The immunoSEQ hsTCRB v3.0 assay was used at survey level resolution for TRB variable region sequencing. A depth of roughly 35,000-55,000 T-cell genomes per sample was targeted for TRB sequencing. An Illumina MiSeq with a v3 150-cycle kit was used to sequence the pooled TRB libraries. As for the authors' bioinformatics: Repertoire analysis was run in R within a reproducible Nextflow workflow that covered QC, data transformation and analysis. LymphoSeq2, an R package for AIRR-Seq data exploration, was used to implement custom analyses. A few samples that produced fewer than 5000 total TRB sequences were removed, so 180 or so HIV repertoires were analyzed. Among the 180 to 200 retained HIV repertoires, roughly 60 were collected before ART initiation and over 120 were collected after ART initiation. Repertoires were downsampled to 5000 TRB nucleotide sequences, and summary statistics were averaged over 100 downsampling iterations. The analysis kept only TRB sequences whose CDR3 regions were at least seven amino acids long. A Shannon entropy-derived clonality score and the Gini coefficient were used to measure diversity. Repertoire networks linked the top 5000 CDR3 amino acid sequences whenever two sequences differed by an edit distance of one. For TRB CDR3 amino acid sequences, antigen specificity groups and MHC restriction were predicted with GLIPH2. CDR3 amino acid sequences were matched against VDJdb and McPAS-TCR to flag known CMV, EBV, HIV or tissue antigen associations. Pre-ART, post-ART and control groups were compared with Wilcoxon signed-rank tests and Holm-Bonferroni correction. TCRdb took over this immuneACCESS table, retaining in-frame rearrangements with V and J assigned. Such tables are incomplete; in checked studies, under half of the missing clones stem from an unresolved V gene, and the remainder is unexplained. V and J calls and clone size are copied from that table; D and trimming were computed from the DNA. The sample yields around 30,000 clones; about 95% were counted once. The ten largest clones take up 2.4% of the sample.

Concerning this clone itself: What antigen it recognizes has not been identified. Base qualities are not at hand, and no much larger clone is one base apart.

This specimen consisted of unsorted PBMCs, obtained around 6.6 years after starting antiretroviral therapy. This receptor was taken from a man aged 25-45 years with HIV. Rearrangement joined TRBV12-5 to TRBJ2-1; the D gene cannot be named for sure. Here the CDR3 is given as CASGFPLPNNEQFF. The DNA sequence is TGTGCTAGTGGTTTTCCCCTACCCAACAATGAGCAGTTCTTC.